Below are 18 T cell receptor beta chains sequenced from a single sample in a study of beta chain features in type 1 diabetes. As every portion of the isolated RNA was reverse transcribed, the sequencing read expressed TCRB transcripts. TCRdb's copy holds only in-frame clones and misses some; the assay was immunoSEQ multiplex PCR. Here the sample spans over 650,000 clones, more than 12% being singletons. No antigen has been assigned to these receptors. General study points: Within each of all four CD4+ subsets, Type 1 diabetes patients had TCRB CDR3s that were moderately but significantly shorter.

Specimen: naive CD4+ T cells from blood. The receptors were gathered from a man aged 18-30 years with type 1 diabetes.

V and J are TRBV30 and TRBJ2-2; D remains unclear. The CDR3 spans 11 residues. V was shortened by 4 bases and J by 7 bases, with 7 bases between the two germline ends. Germline V gives CDR1 GTSNPN, CDR2 SVGIG (reference sequence). The CDR3, as DNA: TGTGCCTGGACTAGTTACGGGGAGCTGTTTTTT. Protein sequence: CAWTSYGELFF.

The rearrangement links TRBV7-2 to TRBJ2-2, with 7 bases matching TRBD1. This CDR3 has 15 amino acids. Trimming at V came to 5 bases and at J to 4 bases, leaving 7 bases not matched to a gene. Germline loops: CDR1 SGHTA, CDR2 FQGNSA. This CDR3 is CASSRTGVRTGELFF. The CDR3 nucleotides read TGTGCCAGCAGCCGGACAGGCGTTCGCACCGGGGAGCTGTTTTTT.

This sequence joins TRBV2 and TRBJ1-1, with 8 bases that match TRBD1. CDR3 length: 14 amino acids. The V gene's germline CDR1 is SNHLY and CDR2 FYNNEI. V gave up 8 bases and J gave up 0 bases; unmatched junction bases: 5. CDR3 in amino acids: CASPGGRLNTEAFF. The CDR3 DNA follows: TGTGCCAGCCCAGGGGGCAGGCTGAACACTGAAGCTTTCTTT.

This clone was counted between two and nine times. Other DNA variants within this sample encode the same CDR3. V is TRBV7-9 and J is TRBJ1-5, with a weak D call TRBD1 (5 bases). The CDR3 is 13 amino acids. The germline CDR1 and CDR2 sequences are SEHNR and FQNEAQ (reference sequence). The V and J ends lost 5 bases and 2 bases respectively, with 7 bases between them. CDR3 nucleotides: TGTGCCAGCAGCCTGACAGGCAATCAGCCCCAGCATTTT. Translated: CASSLTGNQPQHF.

V and J are TRBV18 and TRBJ2-5; TRBD2 is a possible D gene (5 bases). The germline V and J ends were trimmed by 3 bases and 2 bases, with 13 bases remaining between them. The germline gives CDR1 KGHSH, CDR2 LQKENI. This CDR3 is built from 15 residues. The CDR3 DNA reads TGTGCCAGCTCACCCGCCGAGTCGGGACAAGAGACCCAGTACTTC. It codes for CASSPAESGQETQYF. The whole variable domain, remainder taken from reference TRBV18 and TRBJ2-5, is NAGVMQNPRHLVRRRGQEARLRCSPMKGHSHVYWYRQLPEEGLKFMVYLQKENIIDESGMPKERFSAEFPKEGPSILRIQQVVRGDSAAYFCASSPAESGQETQYFGPGTRLLVL.

This clone was detected only a few times. V is TRBV7-2 and J is TRBJ2-3, with D perhaps matching TRBD1 (5 bases). From germline, CDR1 is SGHTA and CDR2 FQGNSA. V was pared by 4 bases and J by 10 bases, with 18 bases between. CDR3 length: 14 residues. DNA for the CDR3: TGTGCCAGCAGCTGGGATACAGGACAAAGGGCGCAGTATTTT. Protein product: CASSWDTGQRAQYF.

This chain connects TRBV7-9 to TRBJ1-2; TRBD1 might be the D (5 bases). The V end was cut by 1 base, the J end by 4 bases, with 7 bases between. Germline assignment: CDR1 SEHNR and CDR2 FQNEAQ (reference sequence). The CDR3 loop spans 13 amino acids. CDR3 nucleotides: TGTGCCAGCAGCTTAGGGGACGGCTATGGCTACACCTTC. Its protein product is CASSLGDGYGYTF.

This clone was observed a few times. This chain uses TRBV6-4 with TRBJ1-1; D uncertain. This CDR3 contains 13 residues. The germline V and J ends were trimmed by 0 bases and 4 bases, with 6 bases remaining between them. CDR1 MRHNA and CDR2 SNTAGT come from the germline V gene. The CDR3 protein is CASSDSGITEAFF. The CDR3 DNA reads TGTGCCAGCAGTGACTCAGGGATCACTGAAGCTTTCTTT.

The chain links TRBV2 to TRBJ1-1; D is perhaps TRBD1 (5 bases). There are 13 residues in the CDR3. CDR1 is SNHLY, CDR2 FYNNEI, per germline. The ends were cut back, 8 bases at V and 1 base at J, with 11 bases in the middle. The CDR3 loop reads CASGAGRNTEAFF. CDR3 DNA sequence: TGTGCCAGCGGGGCAGGGAGGAACACTGAAGCTTTCTTT.

V usage is TRBV7-9 and J usage is TRBJ1-2; 9 bases map to TRBD1. Germline CDR1 is SEHNR and CDR2 is FQNEAQ (reference sequence). This CDR3 spans 14 amino acids. V was pared by 1 base and J by 7 bases, with 4 bases of the junction left unmatched. The CDR3, as DNA: TGTGCCAGCAGCTTAGTGGGACAGGGACCTGGCTACACCTTC. This codes for CASSLVGQGPGYTF.

There are a few counts of this clone. The rearrangement joins TRBV29-1 to TRBJ1-1; possible D gene TRBD1, 6 bases. Trimming removed 8 bases from V and 7 bases from J, with 14 bases in between. Looked up from germline, CDR1 is SQVTM and CDR2 is ANQGSEA. The CDR3 consists of 11 residues. CDR3 DNA: TGCAGCCTTAGAAGGGGGAGTGAAGCTTTCTTT. This codes for CSLRRGSEAFF.

This clone was seen more than once but under ten times. CDR3 DNA sequence: TGTGCCAGCACACGGGAGGGCCGCTACAATGAGCAGTTCTTC. It yields the protein CASTREGRYNEQFF. V and J are TRBV6-6 and TRBJ2-1; 8 nucleotides align to TRBD2. V shed 7 bases, J shed 3 bases, and the junction held 5 bases outside the gene matches. The CDR3 sequence is 14 residues long. Germline V gene lookup returns CDR1 MNHNY and CDR2 SVGAGI (reference sequence).

This clone was detected a few times. This chain connects TRBV7-2 to TRBJ2-1, with TRBD2 identical over 11 bases. With 5 bases clipped from V and 4 bases from J, the junction kept 7 bases outside the gene matches. Germline CDR1 SGHTA, CDR2 FQGNSA. The CDR3 length is 16 residues. CDR3 region: CASSPTTSGDYNEQFF. For the CDR3, the DNA is TGTGCCAGCAGCCCAACGACTAGCGGGGATTACAATGAGCAGTTCTTC.

This chain connects TRBV5-6 to TRBJ2-7; D gene unclear. Trimming pared 3 bases from V and 1 base from J, leaving 17 bases between. Germline values: CDR1 SGHDT, CDR2 YYEEEE. CDR3 length equals 16 residues. The CDR3, as DNA: TGTGCCAGCAGCTCCTCGGACGGAGAGAATTCCTACGAGCAGTACTTC. Translation gives CASSSSDGENSYEQYF.

The V and J genes are TRBV5-1 and TRBJ1-1, with D unclear. Germline CDR1 and CDR2: SGHRS and YFSETQ. This CDR3 region has 15 residues. V was clipped by 0 bases and J by 1 base, with 10 bases between them. The CDR3 coding sequence is TGCGCCAGCAGCTTGGCTACCCGACGGAACACTGAAGCTTTCTTT. Its translation: CASSLATRRNTEAFF.

The chain carries TRBV30 and TRBJ1-1; 8 bases agree with TRBD1. V dropped 1 base and J dropped 5; count of bases not matched to a gene: 0. The V gene's germline CDR1 is GTSNPN and CDR2 SVGIG (reference sequence). The CDR3 consists of 12 residues. In DNA, the CDR3 is TGTGCCTGGAGTGGGACAGGGACTGAAGCTTTCTTT. This sequence encodes CAWSGTGTEAFF.

The chain combines TRBV5-1 with TRBJ2-1; D gene ambiguous. Deletions cut 0 bases from V and 2 bases from J, with 6 bases between. Germline assignment: CDR1 SGHRS and CDR2 YFSETQ. This CDR3 region has 14 residues. This CDR3 is CASSLASAYNEQFF. The CDR3 DNA reads TGCGCCAGCAGCTTGGCAAGCGCCTACAATGAGCAGTTCTTC.

This clone occurred a few times. V usage is TRBV28 and J usage is TRBJ1-2, with TRBD1 matching over 8 bases. With 3 bases clipped from V and 2 bases from J, the junction kept 5 bases outside the gene matches. The germline CDR1 and CDR2 sequences are MDHEN and SYDVKM. The CDR3 has 15 amino acids. DNA for the CDR3: TGTGCCAGCAGTTTTTCAGGGACAGGCAACTATGGCTACACCTTC. Encoded protein: CASSFSGTGNYGYTF.